One sample yielded the 28 T cell receptor beta chains listed below, sequenced in a study of T cell responses to AZD1222 COVID-19 vaccine. Here immunoSEQ multiplex PCR was the method, and the copy in TCRdb shows in-frame clones only, minus some. The table shows approximately 120,000 clones, with nearly 95% occurring only once. The input for sequencing was peripheral blood, taken on day 0 of AZD1222 vaccination. Receptors originate from an adult in good health.

CDR3 nucleotides: TGCAGCGTTAACAAGGAGGACAGGGGGAACGAGCAGTACTTC. This sequence encodes CSVNKEDRGNEQYF. This chain connects TRBV29-1 to TRBJ2-7; the match to TRBD1 covers 10 bases. Germline loops: CDR1 SQVTM, CDR2 ANQGSEA. J was trimmed by 5 bases and V by 5 bases; bases with no gene match: 9. The length of the CDR3 is 14 residues.

The rearrangement uses TRBV15 and TRBJ1-1; 10 bases agree with TRBD1. J gave up 4 bases and V 5 bases, and 7 bases lay outside the gene matches. Germline CDR1 reads LNHNV; CDR2 reads YYDKDF (reference sequence). The CDR3 has 15 residues. The CDR3 DNA is TGTGCCACCAGCGCAAGACAGGGGGCGAGCACTGAAGCTTTCTTT. It encodes CATSARQGASTEAFF.

The V call is TRBV6-5, the J call TRBJ1-2; TRBD1 might be the D (5 bases). Trimming took off 10 bases at V and 1 base at J, with 13 bases between the two ends. Per germline, CDR1 MNHEY and CDR2 SVGAGI. This CDR3 has 13 residues. CDR3 DNA sequence: TGTGCCACCCAAAGGGGTCTTAACTATGGCTACACCTTC. It is translated as CATQRGLNYGYTF.

V is TRBV7-9 and J is TRBJ1-1; weak D call: TRBD1 (5 bases). CDR1 and CDR2 (germline): SEHNR, FQNEAQ (reference sequence). V lost 7 bases and J lost 0, with 9 bases in between. The CDR3 consists of 13 residues. CDR3 region: CASTPTVNTEAFF. CDR3 nucleotides: TGTGCCAGCACCCCGACAGTGAACACTGAAGCTTTCTTT.

This clone was seen a single time. The chain has TRBV6-5 and TRBJ1-1; D possibly corresponds to TRBD1 (5 bases). The CDR3 loop spans 15 amino acids. The V end was cut by 7 bases, the J end by 11 bases, with 26 bases between. Germline loops: CDR1 MNHEY, CDR2 SVGAGI. CDR3: CASNFVGQGALDAFF. As DNA, the CDR3 is TGTGCCAGCAACTTCGTCGGGCAGGGCGCCTTGGATGCTTTCTTT.

J is TRBJ2-1 and V is TRBV29-1, with D tentatively TRBD2 (6 bases). With 3 bases removed from V and 4 bases from J, the gap between germline ends came to 10 bases. The germline gives CDR1 SQVTM, CDR2 ANQGSEA. The CDR3 has 13 residues. The CDR3 loop reads CSVDSEGYNEQFF. For the CDR3, the DNA is TGCAGCGTTGATTCGGAGGGGTACAATGAGCAGTTCTTC.

V usage is TRBV2 and J usage is TRBJ2-5, with D uncertain. From germline, CDR1 is SNHLY and CDR2 FYNNEI. V dropped 3 bases and J dropped 0 bases, with 8 bases sitting between them. The CDR3 extends over 14 amino acids. The CDR3 reads CASSDSAYQETQYF. The DNA for the CDR3 is TGTGCCAGCAGTGATTCAGCGTACCAAGAGACCCAGTACTTC.

This clone occurred once. The chain has TRBV5-1 and TRBJ2-5; 13 nucleotides match TRBD2. The CDR3 has 16 residues. Trimming at V came to 4 bases and at J to 5 bases, leaving 8 bases not matched to a gene. From germline, CDR1 is SGHRS and CDR2 YFSETQ. The CDR3 spells CASSGGLAGVGETQYF. In nucleotides, the CDR3 is TGCGCCAGCAGCGGAGGACTAGCGGGGGTAGGGGAGACCCAGTACTTC.

V and J are TRBV18 and TRBJ2-2; D remains unclear. The CDR3 length is 15 residues. V was cut by 1 base and J by 3 bases, with 9 bases left in between. Germline V gives CDR1 KGHSH, CDR2 LQKENI. The CDR3 protein is CASSPRRPDTGELFF. In DNA, the CDR3 is TGTGCCAGCTCACCACGGCGACCAGACACCGGGGAGCTGTTTTTT.

The chain joins TRBV5-1 to TRBJ2-3, with TRBD2 matching over 9 bases. The trim removed 5 bases at V and 4 bases at J, leaving 20 bases unmatched. CDR3 length equals 19 residues. Germline V gene lookup returns CDR1 SGHRS and CDR2 YFSETQ. In DNA form, the CDR3 reads TGCGCCAGCAGTTTCGGTCGGAGCCCCGCCGCTAGCGGGGCAGATACGCAGTATTTT. This encodes CASSFGRSPAASGADTQYF.

This clone was seen a few times. The V and J genes are TRBV7-9 and TRBJ1-5; TRBD1 matches 8 bases. Germline V gene data show CDR1 as SEHNR and CDR2 as FQNEAQ (reference sequence). There are 16 residues in the CDR3. Unmatched junction bases numbered 8, after V lost 1 base and J lost 6 bases. The CDR3 DNA is TGTGCCAGCAGCTTAGTCGGGACAGGAGGAGGTCAGCCCCAGCATTTT. This gives the protein CASSLVGTGGGQPQHF. Using reference TRBV7-9 and TRBJ1-5 for the parts outside the CDR3, the full variable domain is DTGVSQNPRHKITKRGQNVTFRCDPISEHNRLYWYRQTLGQGPEFLTYFQNEAQLEKSRLLSDRFSAERPKGSFSTLEIQRTEQGDSAMYLCASSLVGTGGGQPQHFGDGTRLSIL.

The chain uses TRBV11-2 and TRBJ1-1; D is perhaps TRBD1 (5 bases). Germline values: CDR1 SGHAT, CDR2 FQNNGV. The CDR3 contains 13 residues. V lost 6 bases, J lost 3 bases, and 11 bases lay in between. The CDR3 reads CASSFRQYTEAFF. CDR3 DNA: TGTGCCAGCAGTTTCCGACAGTACACTGAAGCTTTCTTT.

The V and J genes are TRBV18 and TRBJ2-2; D remains ambiguous. CDR1 and CDR2 (germline): KGHSH, LQKENI. Trimming pared 6 bases from V and 1 base from J, leaving 6 bases between. CDR3 length: 13 residues. The CDR3 sequence is CASSRGNTGELFF. The CDR3 bases are TGTGCCAGCTCCCGAGGGAACACCGGGGAGCTGTTTTTT.

The V gene is TRBV12-2, the J gene TRBJ1-1. TRBV12-2 is assigned pseudogene status. This CDR3 has 13 residues. The CDR3 sequence is CASRLVYEAEAFF. Written as DNA, the CDR3 is TGTGCAAGTCGCTTAGTCTACGAGGCTGAAGCTTTCTTT.

The chain joins TRBV3-1 (or the pseudogene TRBV3-2) to TRBJ2-7, with D tentatively TRBD1 or TRBD2 (5 bases each). CDR3 length: 15 amino acids. Trimming removed 0 bases at V and 2 bases at J, with 11 bases between. The germline V gene has CDR1 LGHDT and CDR2 YNNKEL (reference sequence). The CDR3 sequence: CASSQELGTPYEQYF. CDR3 nucleotide sequence: TGTGCCAGCAGCCAAGAGTTAGGGACCCCCTACGAGCAGTACTTC.

The chain recombines TRBV6-5 with TRBJ1-6; D is perhaps TRBD1 (5 bases). This CDR3 spans 12 amino acids. The germline gives CDR1 MNHEY, CDR2 SVGAGI. Trimming stripped 7 bases from V and 10 bases from J, with 11 bases between. The CDR3: CASNRIGSPLHF. CDR3 sequence (DNA): TGTGCCAGCAACAGGATCGGCTCACCCCTCCACTTT.

The CDR3 here is CAWSVRGNYGYTF. The CDR3 DNA is TGTGCCTGGAGTGTACGGGGTAACTATGGCTACACCTTC. The chain couples TRBV30 to TRBJ1-2; no reliable D call. V was cut by 0 bases and J by 1 base, with 6 bases left in between. Germline CDR1 reads GTSNPN; CDR2 reads SVGIG (reference sequence). This CDR3 comprises 13 residues.

J is TRBJ1-1 and V is TRBV6-1; 7 bases fit TRBD1. V shed 2 bases and J 4 bases; nucleotides not matched to a gene: 10. CDR1 is MNHNS and CDR2 is SASEGT in the germline V gene. The CDR3 sequence is 16 residues long. The CDR3 is CASSEPPGGLSTEAFF. DNA for the CDR3: TGTGCCAGCAGTGAACCGCCAGGGGGGCTGAGCACTGAAGCTTTCTTT.

This clone was observed a single time. The chain combines TRBV5-1 with TRBJ1-1; TRBD1 might be the D (6 bases). V was pared by 0 bases and J by 4 bases, with 7 bases between. The germline V gene encodes CDR1 SGHRS and CDR2 YFSETQ. CDR3 length: 13 residues. This CDR3 reads CASSLEGGTEAFF. Written as DNA, the CDR3 is TGCGCCAGCAGCTTGGAGGGGGGCACTGAAGCTTTCTTT.

The chain carries TRBV30 and TRBJ1-5, with D perhaps TRBD1 (6 bases). CDR1 is GTSNPN and CDR2 is SVGIG in the germline V gene (reference sequence). The germline V and J ends were trimmed by 0 bases and 3 bases, with 9 bases remaining between them. The CDR3 has 14 residues. CDR3 sequence (DNA): TGTGCCTGGAGTGTAACAGGGCTCAATCAGCCCCAGCATTTT. Translation gives CAWSVTGLNQPQHF.

V is TRBV5-1 and J is TRBJ1-6; 8 bases are a match to TRBD1. Trimming cost V 0 bases and J 8 bases; bases outside gene matches: 4. Looked up from germline, CDR1 is SGHRS and CDR2 is YFSETQ. CDR3 length equals 15 residues. CDR3 coding DNA: TGCGCCAGCAGCTTGGCCGGGACAGGCTATTCACCCCTCCACTTT. Translating gives CASSLAGTGYSPLHF. The whole variable domain, filled in from reference TRBV5-1 and TRBJ1-6, reads KAGVTQTPRYLIKTRGQQVTLSCSPISGHRSVSWYQQTPGQGLQFLFEYFSETQRNKGNFPGRFSGRQFSNSRSEMNVSTLELGDSALYLCASSLAGTGYSPLHFGNGTRLTVT.

The rearrangement uses TRBV7-9 and TRBJ1-1; D is ambiguous. Germline lookup yields CDR1 SEHNR and CDR2 FQNEAQ (reference sequence). V was trimmed by 8 bases and J by 0 bases, leaving 19 bases between them. The CDR3 runs to 16 residues. CDR3 DNA sequence: TGTGCCAGCGGACGGACGGGGAATGGCATGAACACTGAAGCTTTCTTT. Protein: CASGRTGNGMNTEAFF.

The V and J genes are TRBV7-7 and TRBJ2-7, with D tentatively TRBD1 (5 bases). CDR1 SSHAT and CDR2 FNYEAQ come from the germline V gene (reference sequence). V was pared by 5 bases and J by 0 bases, with 11 bases between. The CDR3 spans 14 residues. CDR3 sequence: CASSPGHLSYEQYF. The DNA for the CDR3 is TGTGCCAGCAGCCCTGGACACCTCTCCTACGAGCAGTACTTC. Drawing the rest from reference TRBV7-7 and TRBJ2-7, the complete variable domain is GAGVSQSPRYKVTKRGQDVTLRCDPISSHATLYWYQQALGQGPEFLTYFNYEAQPDKSGLPSDRFSAERPEGSISTLTIQRTEQRDSAMYRCASSPGHLSYEQYFGPGTRLTVT.

This chain connects TRBV5-1 to TRBJ1-2, with D tentatively TRBD1 (5 bases). This CDR3 contains 14 residues. Germline V CDR1 and CDR2: SGHRS, YFSETQ. V was clipped by 4 bases and J by 4 bases, with 14 bases between them. In DNA, the CDR3 is TGCGCCAGCAGCGCCGTGGGGGGTCTCTATGGCTACACCTTC. Protein product: CASSAVGGLYGYTF.

In DNA form, the CDR3 reads TGTGCCAGCAACGGAGGGCTGAACACTGAAGCTTTCTTT. It is translated as CASNGGLNTEAFF. V and J are TRBV12-3 or TRBV12-4 and TRBJ1-1, with D unclear. CDR3 size: 13 residues. V lost 7 bases and J 0 bases, leaving 9 bases between the germline ends.

This sequence joins TRBV30 and TRBJ1-1; TRBD1 matches 8 bases. The junction had 9 bases not matched to a gene; V was cut back by 1 base and J by 2 bases. CDR3 length: 16 amino acids. CDR1 GTSNPN and CDR2 SVGIG come from the germline V gene (reference sequence). The CDR3 loop is CAWSGGPTGANTEAFF. The CDR3 bases are TGTGCCTGGAGTGGGGGCCCGACAGGGGCCAACACTGAAGCTTTCTTT. Drawing the rest from reference TRBV30 and TRBJ1-1, the complete variable domain is SQTIHQWPATLVQPVGSPLSLECTVEGTSNPNLYWYRQAAGRGLQLLFYSVGIGQISSEVPQNLSASRPQDRQFILSSKKLLLSDSGFYLCAWSGGPTGANTEAFFGQGTRLTVV.

The chain uses TRBV30 and TRBJ2-1; 8 bases are shared with TRBD2. This CDR3 has 14 residues. V lost 3 bases, J lost 7 bases, and 8 bases stayed unmatched. CDR1 and CDR2 from the germline V gene are GTSNPN and SVGIG (reference sequence). Here the CDR3 DNA reads TGTGCCTGGAGAAACGGGGGGGCCCCGAATGAGCAGTTCTTC. It encodes CAWRNGGAPNEQFF.

The chain has TRBV27 and TRBJ1-3; D perhaps matches TRBD1 (5 bases). Germline V lookup: CDR1 MNHEY, CDR2 SMNVEV (reference sequence). Deletions cut 11 bases from V and 1 base from J, with 6 bases between. The CDR3 length is 11 residues. The CDR3 DNA reads as TGTGCCCGACAGTCTGGAAACACCATATATTTT. This translates into CARQSGNTIYF.